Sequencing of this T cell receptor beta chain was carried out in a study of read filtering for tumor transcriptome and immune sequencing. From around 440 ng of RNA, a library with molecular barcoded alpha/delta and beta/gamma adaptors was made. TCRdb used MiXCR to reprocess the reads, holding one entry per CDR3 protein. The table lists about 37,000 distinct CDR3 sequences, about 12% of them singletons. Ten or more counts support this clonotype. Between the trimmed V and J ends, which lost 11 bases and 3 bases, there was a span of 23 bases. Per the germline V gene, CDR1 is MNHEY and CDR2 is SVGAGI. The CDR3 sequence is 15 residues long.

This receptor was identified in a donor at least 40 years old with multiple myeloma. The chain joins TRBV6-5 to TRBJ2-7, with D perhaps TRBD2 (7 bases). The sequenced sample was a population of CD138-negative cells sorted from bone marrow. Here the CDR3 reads CASRPWAGALYEQYF. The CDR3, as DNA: TGTGCCTCACGTCCGTGGGCGGGGGCCCTCTACGAGCAGTACTTC.